This T cell receptor beta chain was sequenced during a study of spatial heterogeneity in lung cancer. Whole-study findings and limits: Blood carried ubiquitous expanded tumor TCRs more at resection than follow-up.

Trimming cost V 2 bases and J 7 bases, with 11 bases left between them. In germline, CDR1 is MNHEY, CDR2 SVGAGI. There are 13 residues in the CDR3. TCR cDNA molecules were tagged individually, and each one carried a unique molecular identifier. Each CDR3 protein gets one entry after TCRdb re-called the 5' RACE reads with MiXCR. The sample holds roughly 25,000 distinct CDR3 sequences, over 6% seen once. About this clonotype itself: Its antigen is as yet unknown.

Time point reported: sample taken at primary tumor resection. The receptor's source is a male donor with early-stage non-small cell lung cancer. The material sequenced was PBMCs, taken at surgery. This sequence joins TRBV6-5 and TRBJ1-2, with unresolved D. CDR3 sequence: CASSYDGRGGYTF. Written as DNA, the CDR3 is TGTGCCAGCAGTTACGATGGACGAGGTGGCTACACCTTC.